This T cell receptor beta chain was recovered during a study of T-cell reconstitution after alpha-beta-depleted transplantation in children. Study results and caveats: Reportedly, only several hundred clones from non-depleted graft cells drove alpha-beta T-cell counts at about two months. From newly produced T cells came most of the T-cell counts and diversity one year after transplant.

Trimming removed 4 bases from V and 5 bases from J; junction bases left unmatched: 8. Germline CDR1 SGHTA, CDR2 FQGNSA. The CDR3 totals 17 residues. This clonotype was seen ten or more times. What it binds is not known. Unique molecular identifiers featured in how the TCRbeta library was prepared. TCRdb recomputed calls from the PCR reads with MiXCR, one row per CDR3 protein. Of 200,000 or so distinct CDR3 sequences listed, about 6% are singletons. The source was PBMCs, collected before TCRalphabeta/CD19-depleted stem cell transplant. The rearrangement links TRBV7-2 to TRBJ2-3; TRBD2 aligns across 14 bases. This sequence was found in a girl in the first two years of life with combined immunodeficiency, due to receive a stem cell transplant. CDR3 residues: CASSSGLAGAGGDTQYF. The CDR3 DNA is TGTGCCAGCAGCTCGGGACTAGCGGGAGCTGGGGGAGATACGCAGTATTTT.